These 2 T cell receptor beta chains were all obtained from the same sample, sequenced in a study of blood T cell repertoires in COVID-19. Assay: immunoSEQ multiplex PCR; the TCRdb copy retains only in-frame clones and omits some. Of 75,000 to 90,000 clones listed, under 80% are singletons. The specimen sequenced was peripheral blood. The receptors come from a man aged 60 to 75 with COVID-19, enrolled during active disease.

Concerning this clone: At one end the junction does not follow the germline gene, possibly because of a read error. The chain has TRBV10-3 and TRBJ1-2, with 7 nucleotides matching TRBD1. Germline values: CDR1 ENHRY, CDR2 SYGVKD. The CDR3 contains 12 residues. The CDR3 sequence is CATSGQDLDYTF. Written as DNA, the CDR3 is TGTGCCACCAGTGGACAGGACTTAGACTACACCTTC.

The chain joins TRBV27 to TRBJ1-4; 8 positions match TRBD1. This CDR3 contains 13 residues. Losses at the gene ends were 5 bases for V and 11 bases for J; bases not matched to a gene: 7. Per the germline V gene, CDR1 is MNHEY and CDR2 is SMNVEV (reference sequence). The CDR3 bases are TGTGCCAGCAGTGCGGACAGGGCTCGGAAACTGTTTTTT. This gives the protein CASSADRARKLFF. Supplemented by reference TRBV27 and TRBJ1-4, the full variable domain reads EAQVTQNPRYLITVTGKKLTVTCSQNMNHEYMSWYRQDPGLGLRQIYYSMNVEVTDKGDVPEGYKVSRKEKRNFPLILESPSPNQTSLYFCASSADRARKLFFGSGTQLSVL.